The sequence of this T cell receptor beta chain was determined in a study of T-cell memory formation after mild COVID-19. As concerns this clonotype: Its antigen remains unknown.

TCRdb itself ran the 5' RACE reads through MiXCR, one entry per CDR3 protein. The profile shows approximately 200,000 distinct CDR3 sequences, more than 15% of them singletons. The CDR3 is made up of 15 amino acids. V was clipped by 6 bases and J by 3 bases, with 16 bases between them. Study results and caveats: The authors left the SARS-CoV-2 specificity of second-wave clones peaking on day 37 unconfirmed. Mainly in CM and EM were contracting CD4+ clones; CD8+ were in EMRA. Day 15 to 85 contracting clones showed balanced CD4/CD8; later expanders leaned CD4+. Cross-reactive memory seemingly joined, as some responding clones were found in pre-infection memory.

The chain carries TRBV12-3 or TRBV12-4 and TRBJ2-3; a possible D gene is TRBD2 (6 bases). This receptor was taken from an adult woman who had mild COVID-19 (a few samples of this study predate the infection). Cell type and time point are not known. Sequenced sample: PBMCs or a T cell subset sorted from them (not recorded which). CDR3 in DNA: TGTGCCAGCAGCCGCGGGGCAGGTCCGACAGATACGCAGTATTTT. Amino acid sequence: CASSRGAGPTDTQYF.